These 12 T cell receptor beta chains share one sample of origin, sequenced in a study of blood T cells in healthy people across ages. Sample-barcoded 5' priming and a J-beta primer mix drove a second PCR of roughly 6 to 12 cycles. From the 5' RACE reads, TCRdb called clonotypes with MiXCR, one entry per CDR3 protein. The table lists about 730,000 distinct CDR3 sequences, 40% to 45% of them singletons. Sequencing was carried out using blood. The origin of the receptors is an older woman in good health.

In its sample, this clonotype was seen a few times. The chain couples TRBV5-1 to TRBJ1-5; 12 bases align to TRBD1. Trimming took 5 bases from V and 4 from J; bases not matched to a gene: 13. CDR3 length: 18 residues. Germline values: CDR1 SGHRS, CDR2 YFSETQ. CDR3 DNA: TGCGCCAGCAGTTTGACCCCGGGACAGGGGGCTGGTAATCAGCCCCAGCATTTT. Translating it yields CASSLTPGQGAGNQPQHF.

The V and J genes are TRBV7-9 and TRBJ2-3; 7 bases agree with TRBD1. CDR1 is SEHNR, CDR2 FQNEAQ, per germline (reference sequence). This CDR3 has 16 amino acids. The ends lost 5 bases at V and 9 bases at J; junction bases unmatched: 17. CDR3 nucleotide sequence: TGTGCCAGCAGCCGCACACAGGGGCCGTACAAGGAAACGCAGTATTTT. This gives the protein CASSRTQGPYKETQYF.

V gene TRBV29-1 combines with J gene TRBJ2-3, with D possibly matching TRBD2 (7 bases). Trimming left V 3 bases short and J 2 bases short, with 12 bases between. CDR1 is SQVTM, CDR2 ANQGSEA, per germline. This CDR3 is 14 amino acids long. Written as DNA, the CDR3 is TGCAGCGTTGAGGGGGGGGGGCACACAGATACGCAGTATTTT. Translating gives CSVEGGGHTDTQYF.

This clonotype was found once. The rearrangement uses TRBV13 and TRBJ2-1; D might be TRBD2 (6 bases). Trimming removed 5 bases at V and 9 bases at J, with 23 bases between. This CDR3 is 16 amino acids long. Germline lookup yields CDR1 PRHDT and CDR2 FYEKMQ (reference sequence). The CDR3: CASSLRAGGPSSEQFF. The DNA of the CDR3 is TGTGCCAGCAGCCTCAGGGCAGGAGGGCCGAGTAGTGAGCAGTTCTTC.

The J gene is TRBJ1-2, the V gene TRBV5-8, with a possible D match to TRBD1 (5 bases). Trimming removed 5 bases from V and 7 bases from J, with 18 bases in between. The CDR3 is 14 residues long. CDR1 is SGHTS, CDR2 YDEGEE, per germline. CDR3 protein: CASRPTGGAGGYTF. The CDR3 nucleotides read TGTGCCAGCAGACCCACCGGGGGAGCGGGTGGCTACACCTTC.

The chain carries TRBV2 and TRBJ2-7, with 13 positions matching TRBD2. The J call is uncertain, as TRBJ2-5 better fits the DNA end. The V gene's germline CDR1 is SNHLY and CDR2 FYNNEI. This CDR3 is 15 amino acids long. CDR3 coding DNA: TGTGCCAGCAGTGTCACTAGCGGGGGGGCGGAGACCCAGTACTTC. Protein product: CASSVTSGGAETQYF.

Remarks on this clonotype: One base away lies a much larger clone, so this may be a sequencing read error. The chain links TRBV29-1 to TRBJ2-4, with 11 bases identical to TRBD1. The DNA end is a closer match to TRBJ2-5, so the J assignment may be wrong. Germline CDR1 is SQVTM and CDR2 is ANQGSEA. The CDR3 contains 13 residues. In DNA, the CDR3 is TGCAGCGTACGGACAGGGGGCGAAGAGACCCAGTACTTC. It yields the protein CSVRTGGEETQYF.

This clonotype was recorded only once. The V and J genes are TRBV5-6 and TRBJ2-1; either TRBD1 or TRBD2 may supply D (5 bases each). There are 12 residues in the CDR3. The ends were cut back, 9 bases at V and 6 bases at J, with 13 bases in the middle. The germline V gene has CDR1 SGHDT and CDR2 YYEEEE. CDR3 DNA sequence: TGTGCCACGGGGCCGTCGTTCAATGAGCAGTTCTTC. Its translation: CATGPSFNEQFF.

This rearrangement joins TRBV29-1 to TRBJ2-1; TRBD2 is a possible D gene (5 bases). Germline V gene data show CDR1 as SQVTM and CDR2 as ANQGSEA. Trimming stripped 6 bases from V and 13 bases from J, with 25 bases between. The CDR3 runs to 14 residues. This CDR3 is CSVKTNGVSETQFF. The CDR3 region has the DNA TGCAGCGTCAAGACTAACGGGGTTTCAGAGACCCAGTTCTTC.

Regarding this clonotype: Given a much more abundant clone one base away, this may be a read error. The chain combines TRBV10-3 with TRBJ2-1; D may match TRBD1 or TRBD2 (5 bases each). Germline V gene lookup returns CDR1 ENHRY and CDR2 SYGVKD. V lost 4 bases and J lost 7, with 14 bases in between. The CDR3 covers 14 residues. DNA of the CDR3: TGTGCCATCAGTGGGGCCGGGACCCCGAATGAGCAGTTCTTC. As protein: CAISGAGTPNEQFF.

This sequence joins TRBV20-1 and TRBJ2-5; 11 nucleotides align to TRBD2. The CDR3 sequence is 15 residues long. Germline-derived CDR1 and CDR2 are DFQATT and SNEGSKA (reference sequence). V dropped 1 base and J dropped 11; count of bases not matched to a gene: 12. CDR3 region: CSARGPGLAGGEQYF. The CDR3 nucleotides are TGCAGTGCTAGAGGCCCCGGGCTAGCGGGGGGAGAGCAGTACTTC.

The CDR3 nucleotides read TGTGCCAGCAGCTTAGTTTGGGCCGTGCAGGAAAAACTGTTTTTT. Translated, it gives CASSLVWAVQEKLFF. The J gene is TRBJ1-4, the V gene TRBV11-2; D remains ambiguous. CDR3 length: 15 residues. Germline V gives CDR1 SGHAT, CDR2 FQNNGV. Trimming cost V 1 base and J 8 bases, with 14 bases left between them.